This TCR beta chain was obtained from a study of T cell responses to AZD1222 COVID-19 vaccine. The V gene lost 11 bases and the J gene lost 14 bases, with 17 bases spanning the gap. Per the germline V gene, CDR1 is MNHEY and CDR2 is SMNVEV (reference sequence). The CDR3 extends over 10 amino acids. Findings and caveats of the study: Spike-specific TCR depth and breadth grew after two AZD1222 doses.

TCRdb keeps only in-frame clones here, not all; method: immunoSEQ multiplex PCR. The repertoire holds roughly 83,000 clones, with roughly 88% as singletons. Worth noting for this clone: As yet, its antigen is unknown.

This sequence originates from an adult in good health. This sequence joins TRBV27 and TRBJ2-3; D uncertain. Sequencing was performed on peripheral blood, taken on day 0 of AZD1222 vaccination. CDR3 nucleotides: TGTGCCTCGGGTCGGGTGGCTCGGTATTTT. Translated, it gives CASGRVARYF.